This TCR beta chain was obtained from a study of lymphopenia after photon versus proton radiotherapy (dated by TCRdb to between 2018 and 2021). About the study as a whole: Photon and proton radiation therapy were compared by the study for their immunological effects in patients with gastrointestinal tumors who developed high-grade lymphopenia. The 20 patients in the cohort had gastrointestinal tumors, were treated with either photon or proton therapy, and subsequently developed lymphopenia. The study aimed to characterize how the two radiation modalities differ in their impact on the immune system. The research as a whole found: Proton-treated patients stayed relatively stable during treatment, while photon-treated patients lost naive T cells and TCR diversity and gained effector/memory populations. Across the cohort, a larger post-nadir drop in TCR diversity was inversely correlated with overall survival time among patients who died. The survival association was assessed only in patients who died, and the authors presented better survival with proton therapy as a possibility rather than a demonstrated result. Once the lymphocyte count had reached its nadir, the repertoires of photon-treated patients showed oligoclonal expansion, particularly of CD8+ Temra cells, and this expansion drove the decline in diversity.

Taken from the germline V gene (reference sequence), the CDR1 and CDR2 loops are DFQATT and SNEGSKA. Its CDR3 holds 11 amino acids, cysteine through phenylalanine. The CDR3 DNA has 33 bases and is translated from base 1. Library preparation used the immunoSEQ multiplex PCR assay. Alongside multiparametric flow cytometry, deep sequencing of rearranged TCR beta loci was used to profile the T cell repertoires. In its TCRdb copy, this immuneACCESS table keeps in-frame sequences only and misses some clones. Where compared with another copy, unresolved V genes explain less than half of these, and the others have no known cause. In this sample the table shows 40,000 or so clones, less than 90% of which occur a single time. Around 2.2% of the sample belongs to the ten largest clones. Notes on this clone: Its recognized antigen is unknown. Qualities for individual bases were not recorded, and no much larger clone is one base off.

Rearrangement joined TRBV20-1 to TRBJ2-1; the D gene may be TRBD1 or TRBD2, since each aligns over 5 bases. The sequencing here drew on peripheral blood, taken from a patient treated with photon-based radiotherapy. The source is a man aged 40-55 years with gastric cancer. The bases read TGCAGCCTCGAGAGGGGTGGAGAGCAGTTCTTC. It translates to CSLERGGEQFF.